The 12 T cell receptor beta chains in this list originate from one sample, sequenced in a study of PD-L1 blockade in urothelial cancer. Measured with immunoSEQ multiplex PCR; TCRdb has only the in-frame clones, and not every one. The top ten clones hold approximately 16% of a sample with about 51,000 clones, around 87% of them seen once. The sequencing here drew on PBMCs, taken around atezolizumab (anti-PD-L1) treatment. These receptor sequences come from a man in his 60s with urothelial cancer.

The J gene is TRBJ1-2, the V gene TRBV9; D is perhaps TRBD1 (6 bases). Germline CDR1 SGDLS, CDR2 YYNGEE. This CDR3 is built from 15 residues. V lost 3 bases and J 3 bases, leaving 15 bases between the germline ends. CDR3 protein: CASSDSYRAYYGYTF. The DNA for the CDR3 is TGTGCCAGCAGCGACTCCTACAGGGCATACTATGGCTACACCTTC.

The genes are TRBV6-4 and TRBJ2-7; 7 nucleotides match TRBD2. The germline V gene encodes CDR1 MRHNA and CDR2 SNTAGT. V gave up 5 bases and J gave up 3 bases; unmatched junction bases: 7. The CDR3 has 14 amino acids. The CDR3 region is CASSSQGGSYEQYF. The CDR3 coding sequence is TGTGCCAGCAGTTCCCAAGGCGGGAGCTACGAGCAGTACTTC.

This chain links TRBV5-4 with TRBJ2-7, with 9 bases identical to TRBD2. The V segment lost 1 base and the J segment 2 bases; nucleotides outside the gene matches: 10. The germline V gene has CDR1 SGHNT and CDR2 YYREEE (reference sequence). The CDR3 extends over 17 amino acids. Here the CDR3 DNA reads TGTGCCAGCAGCTTGAAAAGCGGGGGGTCCCTTCCCTACGAGCAGTACTTC. It is translated as CASSLKSGGSLPYEQYF.

The V call is TRBV7-2, the J call TRBJ2-5; D might be TRBD1 (6 bases). The CDR3 extends over 13 amino acids. The V gene's germline CDR1 is SGHTA and CDR2 FQGNSA. V dropped 0 bases and J dropped 6 bases, with 8 bases sitting between them. Here the CDR3 reads CASSLAGAKTQYF. CDR3 DNA: TGTGCCAGCAGCTTAGCGGGGGCAAAGACCCAGTACTTC.

This chain connects TRBV10-2 to TRBJ2-1; D is unresolved. CDR3 size: 13 residues. V was clipped by 6 bases and J by 7 bases, with 13 bases between them. Germline loops: CDR1 WSHSY, CDR2 SAAADI. CDR3 sequence reads: CASRRRRGNEQFF. DNA of the CDR3: TGCGCCAGCAGACGCAGAAGAGGTAATGAGCAGTTCTTC.

CDR3 nucleotide sequence: TGTGCCAGCAGCTTGCCTGGGACTAGCGGGGCCAACAATGAGCAGTTCTTC. Residues: CASSLPGTSGANNEQFF. V is TRBV7-3 and J is TRBJ2-1; 13 positions match TRBD2. CDR1 is SGHTA, CDR2 FQGTGA, per germline. The CDR3 has 17 residues. J was trimmed by 5 bases and V by 3 bases; bases with no gene match: 7.

The V and J genes are TRBV12-5 and TRBJ2-7; 7 bases match TRBD2. Germline V CDR1 and CDR2: LGHNT, FRNRAP. The CDR3 contains 15 residues. Trimming cost V 6 bases and J 2 bases; bases outside gene matches: 10. The CDR3 region is CASGWEWEGPYEQYF. CDR3 nucleotides: TGTGCTAGTGGCTGGGAGTGGGAGGGGCCCTACGAGCAGTACTTC.

V usage is TRBV7-8 and J usage is TRBJ2-5; 9 nucleotides agree with TRBD2. The germline V gene encodes CDR1 SGHVS and CDR2 FQNEAQ. The CDR3 covers 19 residues. Unmatched junction bases numbered 15, after V lost 1 base and J lost 3 bases. CDR3 in amino acids: CASSLEGSSGILRKETQYF. CDR3 in DNA: TGTGCCAGCAGCTTAGAGGGGTCTAGCGGGATCTTGAGAAAAGAGACCCAGTACTTC.

The rearrangement uses TRBV5-5 and TRBJ1-5; 9 bases fit TRBD1. The germline V gene encodes CDR1 SGHKS and CDR2 YYEKEE (reference sequence). This CDR3 is built from 16 residues. V dropped 3 bases and J dropped 7; count of bases not matched to a gene: 11. Written as DNA, the CDR3 is TGTGCCAGCAGCTCCACCGGGACAGGGACTTGGCAGCCCCAGCATTTT. Protein: CASSSTGTGTWQPQHF.

The V call is TRBV10-3, the J call TRBJ2-3, with 7 bases lining up with TRBD1. With 11 bases clipped from V and 1 base from J, the junction kept 3 bases outside the gene matches. There are 12 residues in the CDR3. Germline lookup yields CDR1 ENHRY and CDR2 SYGVKD. The CDR3 region has the DNA TGTGCCTCAACAGGGGGCACAGATACGCAGTATTTT. As protein: CASTGGTDTQYF.

This clone was seen only once. The chain uses TRBV5-1 and TRBJ1-4; the D gene is possibly TRBD1 (6 bases). Germline CDR1 reads SGHRS; CDR2 reads YFSETQ. The CDR3 runs to 14 residues. Trimming stripped 1 base from V and 8 bases from J, with 12 bases between. The CDR3 DNA reads TGCGCCAGCAGCTTGACACAGGGTCGGGAAAAACTGTTTTTT. Its protein is CASSLTQGREKLFF.

The chain carries TRBV5-4 and TRBJ1-1; D remains ambiguous. This CDR3 is built from 14 residues. Germline V lookup: CDR1 SGHNT, CDR2 YYREEE (reference sequence). Trimming removed 0 bases from V and 2 bases from J, with 8 bases in between. Here the CDR3 DNA reads TGTGCCAGCAGCTTGGGCGGTTTAAACACTGAAGCTTTCTTT. Its translation: CASSLGGLNTEAFF.